This T cell receptor beta chain originates from a study of cytomegalovirus exposure and HLA in healthy donors. The PCR contained 60 Vbeta and 13 Jbeta primers. Clones were sequenced by immunoSEQ multiplex PCR, and TCRdb holds only the in-frame ones, with some missing. The sample consists of some 90,000 clones, just over 70% of them appearing once. This clone was found a few times. Per the germline V gene, CDR1 is WSHSY and CDR2 is SAAADI. The V segment lost 6 bases and the J segment 11 bases; nucleotides outside the gene matches: 7. This CDR3 spans 12 amino acids. Source material: PBMCs. This clonotype originated in a man aged 60 to 69 in good health and CMV-seronegative. The chain carries TRBV10-2 and TRBJ1-1; 9 bases agree with TRBD1. CDR3 DNA sequence: TGCGCCAGCAGCCGGGACAGGGTCGATGCTTTCTTT. This codes for CASSRDRVDAFF.